These T cell receptor beta chains were read from a single sample in a study of shared clonotypes between healthy human individuals. The repertoire was sequenced with immunoSEQ multiplex PCR; TCRdb's copy has only in-frame clones and lacks some. The table has 2 million to 2.5 million clones, 85% to 95% seen once; the top ten hold about 0.36%. The sequenced material came from naive CD4+ T cells from PBMCs. All receptors come from a man aged 18 to 35 in good health. Some clones in this sample may be carry-over from other donors' samples. Each CDR3 is given with its conserved first and last residue. The order of the fields is clone size, J gene, D gene, V gene, CDR3 length, CDR3 DNA, CDR3 protein. A D gene is named only where the DNA matches it firmly. Not all rows give a size; the values are once, few, many and, for expanded clones, a class.

clone_size: NA; j_call: TRBJ2-3; d_call: NA; v_call: TRBV10-3; cdr3_length: 13; cdr3_nt: TGTGCCATCAGGCGGGATTCCACAGATACGCAGTATTTT; cdr3_aa: CAIRRDSTDTQYF
clone_size: NA; j_call: TRBJ1-1; d_call: NA; v_call: TRBV4-2; cdr3_length: 13; cdr3_nt: TGTGCCAGCGGCGGACAGACCTACACTGAAGCTTTCTTT; cdr3_aa: CASGGQTYTEAFF
clone_size: NA; j_call: TRBJ2-1; d_call: NA; v_call: TRBV12-5; cdr3_length: 11; cdr3_nt: TGTGCTAGTGCAAAGGGGTCTGAGCAGTTCTTC; cdr3_aa: CASAKGSEQFF
clone_size: NA; j_call: TRBJ1-1; d_call: NA; v_call: TRBV7-3; cdr3_length: 13; cdr3_nt: TGTGCCAGCAGCCCCCGGGACGGAAGAGAAGCTTTCTTT; cdr3_aa: CASSPRDGREAFF
clone_size: NA; j_call: TRBJ1-1; d_call: NA; v_call: TRBV5-1; cdr3_length: 15; cdr3_nt: TGCGCCAGCAGCTGGGGAGGACAGATGAACACTGAAGCTTTCTTT; cdr3_aa: CASSWGGQMNTEAFF
clone_size: NA; j_call: TRBJ2-1; d_call: TRBD1; v_call: TRBV29-1; cdr3_length: 20; cdr3_nt: TGCAGCGTAAACCAGCTCGGGACAGGGGGCCCTAGCGGGAGCCTTCATGAGCAGTTCTTC; cdr3_aa: CSVNQLGTGGPSGSLHEQFF
clone_size: NA; j_call: TRBJ2-1; d_call: NA; v_call: TRBV7-3; cdr3_length: 14; cdr3_nt: TGTGCCAGCAGCTTAGGACGGGGCGTCGATGAGCAGTTCTTC; cdr3_aa: CASSLGRGVDEQFF
clone_size: NA; j_call: TRBJ2-5; d_call: NA; v_call: TRBV4-3; cdr3_length: 14; cdr3_nt: TGCGCCAGCAGCCATCTTACAAGTAGAGAGACCCAGTACTTC; cdr3_aa: CASSHLTSRETQYF
clone_size: once; j_call: TRBJ2-3; d_call: TRBD2; v_call: TRBV29-1; cdr3_length: 14; cdr3_nt: TGCAGCTGCCGGACTAGCGGCCTCACAGATACGCAGTATTTT; cdr3_aa: CSCRTSGLTDTQYF
clone_size: NA; j_call: TRBJ2-1; d_call: NA; v_call: TRBV27; cdr3_length: 15; cdr3_nt: TGTGCCAGCAGTTTAGGGCGGGAATTGTACAATGAGCAGTTCTTC; cdr3_aa: CASSLGRELYNEQFF
clone_size: NA; j_call: TRBJ2-7; d_call: TRBD2; v_call: TRBV5-1; cdr3_length: 15; cdr3_nt: TGCGCCAGCAGCTCGGCCGGACTAGCGGGAGACGAGCAGTACTTC; cdr3_aa: CASSSAGLAGDEQYF
clone_size: NA; j_call: TRBJ2-3; d_call: NA; v_call: TRBV5-4; cdr3_length: 14; cdr3_nt: TGTGCCAGCAGCTTGGCAGGGTCCGGGGATACGCAGTATTTT; cdr3_aa: CASSLAGSGDTQYF
clone_size: few; j_call: TRBJ1-4; d_call: NA; v_call: TRBV10-1; cdr3_length: 12; cdr3_nt: TGCGCCAGCAGCCGCGACAGGGAAAAACTGTTTTTT; cdr3_aa: CASSRDREKLFF
clone_size: NA; j_call: TRBJ2-2; d_call: TRBD1; v_call: TRBV19; cdr3_length: 15; cdr3_nt: TGTGCCAGTAGTACCGACAGGGTCGGGACCGGGGAGCTGTTTTTT; cdr3_aa: CASSTDRVGTGELFF
clone_size: NA; j_call: TRBJ1-2; d_call: TRBD1; v_call: TRBV18; cdr3_length: 14; cdr3_nt: TGTGCCAGCTCACCTGTAGAACAGGGGTATGGCTACACCTTC; cdr3_aa: CASSPVEQGYGYTF
clone_size: NA; j_call: TRBJ2-5; d_call: NA; v_call: TRBV29-1; cdr3_length: 11; cdr3_nt: TGCAGCGTTGACGGGGGTGTGACCCAGTACTTC; cdr3_aa: CSVDGGVTQYF
clone_size: NA; j_call: TRBJ2-3; d_call: NA; v_call: TRBV7-9; cdr3_length: 14; cdr3_nt: TGTGCCAGCAGCCTCAGCTCGGGCACAGATACGCAGTATTTT; cdr3_aa: CASSLSSGTDTQYF
clone_size: NA; j_call: TRBJ2-3; d_call: TRBD1; v_call: TRBV28; cdr3_length: 15; cdr3_nt: TGTGCCAGCAGACGGGACAGGCTTAGCACAGATACGCAGTATTTT; cdr3_aa: CASRRDRLSTDTQYF
clone_size: NA; j_call: TRBJ2-7; d_call: NA; v_call: TRBV15; cdr3_length: 15; cdr3_nt: TGTGCCACCAGCAGAGATGCGGGACCGACCTACGAGCAGTACTTC; cdr3_aa: CATSRDAGPTYEQYF
clone_size: NA; j_call: TRBJ2-1; d_call: NA; v_call: TRBV11-2; cdr3_length: 14; cdr3_nt: TGTGCCAGCAGCTTAGATCGCGGGCTAGACGAGCAGTTCTTC; cdr3_aa: CASSLDRGLDEQFF
clone_size: once; j_call: TRBJ1-4; d_call: NA; v_call: TRBV6-5; cdr3_length: 16; cdr3_nt: TGTGCCAGCAGTTACTCGTTTATTACAGCTAATGAAAAACTGTTTTTT; cdr3_aa: CASSYSFITANEKLFF
clone_size: NA; j_call: TRBJ2-1; d_call: NA; v_call: TRBV25-1; cdr3_length: 11; cdr3_nt: TGTGCCAGCAGTGATTCGTATGAGCAGTTCTTC; cdr3_aa: CASSDSYEQFF
clone_size: NA; j_call: TRBJ1-1; d_call: NA; v_call: TRBV7-9; cdr3_length: 15; cdr3_nt: TGTGCCAGCAGCTCTACAAAAACAGGGAACACTGAAGCTTTCTTT; cdr3_aa: CASSSTKTGNTEAFF
clone_size: NA; j_call: TRBJ1-2; d_call: NA; v_call: TRBV30; cdr3_length: 14; cdr3_nt: TGTGCCTGGACTCGGGAGCGGACTTCCTATGGCTACACCTTC; cdr3_aa: CAWTRERTSYGYTF
clone_size: NA; j_call: TRBJ1-5; d_call: NA; v_call: TRBV12-5; cdr3_length: 17; cdr3_nt: TGTGCTAGTGGTTTGGTGTCCGAGGGGACTCGTAATCAGCCCCAGCATTTT; cdr3_aa: CASGLVSEGTRNQPQHF
clone_size: NA; j_call: TRBJ2-2; d_call: NA; v_call: TRBV11-3; cdr3_length: 13; cdr3_nt: TGTGCCAGCAGCCCCACCCTAACCGGGGAGCTGTTTTTT; cdr3_aa: CASSPTLTGELFF
clone_size: NA; j_call: TRBJ2-7; d_call: NA; v_call: TRBV2; cdr3_length: 13; cdr3_nt: TGTGCCAGCGGTCTCCAAGGGGGCTACGAGCAGTACTTC; cdr3_aa: CASGLQGGYEQYF
clone_size: NA; j_call: TRBJ1-5; d_call: NA; v_call: TRBV18; cdr3_length: 13; cdr3_nt: TGTGCCAGCTCACCTTTGGGGGTTCAGCCCCAGCATTTT; cdr3_aa: CASSPLGVQPQHF
clone_size: NA; j_call: TRBJ2-7; d_call: TRBD2; v_call: TRBV5-4; cdr3_length: 14; cdr3_nt: TGTGCCAGCAGCTTTGCGGGAGGAGTCGACGAGCAGTACTTC; cdr3_aa: CASSFAGGVDEQYF
clone_size: NA; j_call: TRBJ2-7; d_call: TRBD1; v_call: TRBV2; cdr3_length: 14; cdr3_nt: TGTGCCAGCAGCCCCGACAGGGGGCCCCGCGAGCAGTACTTC; cdr3_aa: CASSPDRGPREQYF
clone_size: NA; j_call: TRBJ2-7; d_call: NA; v_call: TRBV7-9; cdr3_length: 15; cdr3_nt: TGTGCCAGCAGCCCAGGGGGCGGGGGCTCCTACGAGCAGTACTTC; cdr3_aa: CASSPGGGGSYEQYF
clone_size: NA; j_call: TRBJ1-4; d_call: NA; v_call: TRBV7-9; cdr3_length: 16; cdr3_nt: TGTGCCAGCAGCGCGCGGACAGCATCAACTAATGAAAAACTGTTTTTT; cdr3_aa: CASSARTASTNEKLFF
clone_size: few; j_call: TRBJ2-7; d_call: NA; v_call: TRBV2; cdr3_length: 12; cdr3_nt: TGTGCCAGCCGAGGGGTCTCCTACGAGCAGTACTTC; cdr3_aa: CASRGVSYEQYF
clone_size: once; j_call: TRBJ1-2; d_call: NA; v_call: TRBV6-1; cdr3_length: 16; cdr3_nt: TGTGCCAGCAGTGAATTGGGACACATAGGGGAGTATGGCTACACCTTC; cdr3_aa: CASSELGHIGEYGYTF
clone_size: NA; j_call: TRBJ1-1; d_call: NA; v_call: TRBV5-8; cdr3_length: 15; cdr3_nt: TGTGCCAGCAGCTTCCTTGGGATGGGGAACACTGAAGCTTTCTTT; cdr3_aa: CASSFLGMGNTEAFF
clone_size: NA; j_call: TRBJ2-7; d_call: NA; v_call: TRBV4-3; cdr3_length: 16; cdr3_nt: TGCGCCAGCAGCCAAGATATCGTCGCGACTCTTTACGAGCAGTACTTC; cdr3_aa: CASSQDIVATLYEQYF
clone_size: NA; j_call: TRBJ2-2; d_call: NA; v_call: TRBV19; cdr3_length: 13; cdr3_nt: TGTGCCAGTAGACGCAGGGACACCGGGGAGCTGTTTTTT; cdr3_aa: CASRRRDTGELFF
clone_size: NA; j_call: TRBJ1-5; d_call: NA; v_call: TRBV28; cdr3_length: 12; cdr3_nt: TGTGCCAGCAGACCCTACAATCAGCCCCAGCATTTT; cdr3_aa: CASRPYNQPQHF
clone_size: NA; j_call: TRBJ2-7; d_call: NA; v_call: TRBV29-1; cdr3_length: 13; cdr3_nt: TGCAGCTTCACCGGGACCTTCCTTTCTGAGCAGTACTTC; cdr3_aa: CSFTGTFLSEQYF